This note documents a single TCR beta chain sequence. Treatment of the sample: over 15 received Ad26.COV2.S at low or high dose, single or two shots; about 5 received placebo; per-sample allocation not given. Sampling took place 63 days after the first vaccine or placebo injection. This entry belongs to a study of Ad26.COV2.S vaccination and SARS-CoV-2 variants. TCRdb's copy holds only in-frame clones and misses some; the assay was immunoSEQ multiplex PCR. The data show 440,000 or so clones, 80% to 95% seen once. Source: peripheral blood, taken in a trial of Ad26.COV2.S vaccine versus placebo. The origin of this receptor is a person between 18 and 60 years old who received the Ad26.COV2.S COVID-19 vaccine or a placebo.

The CDR3 sequence: CASSLPTGGGMGTEAFF. The DNA of the CDR3 is TGTGCCAGCAGCTTGCCGACAGGGGGCGGGATGGGCACTGAAGCTTTCTTT. V is TRBV7-9 and J is TRBJ1-1; 10 bases map to TRBD1. After removal of 3 bases from V and 4 bases from J, the junction contained 11 bases not matched to a gene. The V gene's germline CDR1 is SEHNR and CDR2 FQNEAQ (reference sequence). This CDR3 has 17 residues.